Each of the 2 T cell receptor beta chains below was sequenced from the same sample in a study of blood T cell repertoires in COVID-19 (dated by TCRdb to about 2020). The library came from the immunoSEQ multiplex PCR assay. The immuneACCESS repertoire file appears here via TCRdb, limited to in-frame rearrangements. These files lack a portion of the clones; in checked studies, under half of the deficit traces to unresolved V genes, and the cause of the others is not known. Within this sample are 30,000 to 45,000 clones, with almost 90% of them counted one time only. The ten top clones hold roughly 5% of the sample. Specimen: peripheral blood. These receptors were collected from a woman aged 65 to 85 with active COVID-19.

V and J are TRBV9 and TRBJ2-1; D is uncertain. The ends were cut back, 0 bases at V and 9 bases at J, with 4 bases in the middle. Germline V CDR1 and CDR2: SGDLS, YYNGEE. The CDR3 has 11 residues. The CDR3 DNA reads TGTGCCAGCAGCGTAGACAGTGAGCAGTTCTTC. Residues: CASSVDSEQFF.

This chain uses TRBV6-5 with TRBJ2-5; TRBD1 agrees at 8 bases. Germline V gene sequence: CDR1 MNHEY, CDR2 SVGAGI. V trimming: 2 bases; J trimming: 4 bases; junction bases outside the gene matches: 3. This CDR3 spans 14 amino acids. For the CDR3, the DNA is TGTGCCAGCAGTTACCAGGGGGCCGGAGAGACCCAGTACTTC. Its protein is CASSYQGAGETQYF.